What follows is one T cell receptor (beta chain) and its context. Assay: immunoSEQ multiplex PCR; the TCRdb copy retains only in-frame clones and omits some. The data contain hundreds of thousands of clones, more than 80% of them singletons. The data were taken from a study of blood T cell repertoires in COVID-19. The study drew participants aged roughly 18 to 89 years from approximately 25 US areas. V was pared by 4 bases and J by 0 bases, with 2 bases of the junction left unmatched. Germline V gives CDR1 MGHRA, CDR2 YSYEKL. The CDR3 runs 16 residues. The sample was PBMCs or T cells enriched from blood (not recorded which). The chain links TRBV4-1 to TRBJ2-3, with 12 bases fitting TRBD2. The receptor was derived from a man aged 25-45 years who had recovered from COVID-19. The CDR3 region has the DNA TGCGCCAGCAGCCGGACTAGCGGGGTCAGCACAGATACGCAGTATTTT. Its protein is CASSRTSGVSTDTQYF.